Included here is one T cell receptor (beta chain) sequence, with context. Researchers used genomic DNA as the template to profile TCR beta VDJ and CDR3. TCRdb ran MiXCR on the reads and lists one entry per CDR3 protein. Of about 210,000 distinct CDR3 sequences listed, 34% are singletons. Trimming removed 7 bases from V and 2 bases from J, with 14 bases in between. The CDR3 length is 14 residues. Per the germline V gene, CDR1 is LNHDA and CDR2 is SQIVND (reference sequence). This specimen belongs to a study of CD8+CD57+ T cells in acquired aplastic anemia. Across the study: Sorted CD4+ and CD8+ cells yielded roughly 3.2 ug of DNA on average. Healthy donors averaged around 11 million reads for CD4+ cells.

This clonotype was obtained from a human donor in good health, serving as a control. The rearrangement uses TRBV19 and TRBJ1-2; perhaps TRBD1 as D (6 bases). The sequencing input was sorted CD4+, CD8+, or CD8+CD57+ T cells (not recorded which) from PBMCs. CDR3 sequence reads: CASTPGQGNYGYTF. The CDR3 DNA reads as TGTGCCAGTACCCCGGGGCAGGGGAACTATGGCTACACCTTC.